The text below deals with one T cell receptor beta chain. Its antigen remains unknown. This specimen belongs to a study of Ad26.COV2.S vaccination and SARS-CoV-2 variants. General study findings and limits: Reported post-vaccination CD8+ and CD4+ T cell responses to spike showed substantial breadth.

The table came from immunoSEQ multiplex PCR; TCRdb's copy has only in-frame clones and leaves some out. This table holds 200,000 to 300,000 clones, roughly 90% found once. As to treatment: some 20 received Ad26.COV2.S at low or high dose, single or two shots; roughly five received placebo; per-sample allocation not given. Day 63 following the first vaccine or placebo injection was when the samples were taken. Cohort 1b enrolled adults aged 18-55 years in Boston. This vaccine is an Ad26 vector that expresses the Wuhan-strain SARS-CoV-2 spike. Looked up from germline, CDR1 is SGDLS and CDR2 is YYNGEE. Trimming took 3 bases from V and 5 from J; bases not matched to a gene: 6. The CDR3 runs 15 residues.

The sequence derives from a person aged 18-65 years who received the Ad26.COV2.S COVID-19 vaccine or a placebo. The chain combines TRBV9 with TRBJ2-1; 9 bases fit TRBD1. The sample here was peripheral blood, taken in a trial of Ad26.COV2.S vaccine versus placebo. This CDR3 is CASSAHRGQDNEQFF. The CDR3, as DNA: TGTGCCAGCAGCGCGCACAGGGGGCAAGACAATGAGCAGTTCTTC.